The present T cell receptor (beta chain) was sequenced within a study of blood T cell repertoires in COVID-19. At the level of the study: Acute and convalescent COVID-19 specimens originated in the United States, Italy and Spain. Sample material is recorded as cDNA or gDNA derived from T cells, B-cell-depleted T cells, or PBMCs.

The CDR3 extends over 13 amino acids. V lost 6 bases and J lost 8, with 16 bases in between. Per the germline V gene, CDR1 is MNHEY and CDR2 is SVGEGT. As originally analysed: How many nucleated cells were present was estimated from reference gene primer amplification. Clones were read by immunoSEQ multiplex PCR, and TCRdb kept only the in-frame ones, dropping some. D and trimming were read from the DNA, whereas the V and J calls and clone size are those reported in that table. The sample includes some 180,000 clones, about 80% of them seen just once. Patients from Seattle were sampled longitudinally, starting during active infection. This clone was observed a handful of times.

J is TRBJ1-2 and V is TRBV6-2 or TRBV6-3, with a possible D match to TRBD1 (6 bases). The sequencing sample was made of peripheral blood. The TCR sequence derives from a woman aged 55-75 years with COVID-19, enrolled during active disease. The CDR3 nucleotides read TGTGCCAGCAGCACCCGGACAGTAGGGGGCTACACCTTC. Translating it yields CASSTRTVGGYTF.